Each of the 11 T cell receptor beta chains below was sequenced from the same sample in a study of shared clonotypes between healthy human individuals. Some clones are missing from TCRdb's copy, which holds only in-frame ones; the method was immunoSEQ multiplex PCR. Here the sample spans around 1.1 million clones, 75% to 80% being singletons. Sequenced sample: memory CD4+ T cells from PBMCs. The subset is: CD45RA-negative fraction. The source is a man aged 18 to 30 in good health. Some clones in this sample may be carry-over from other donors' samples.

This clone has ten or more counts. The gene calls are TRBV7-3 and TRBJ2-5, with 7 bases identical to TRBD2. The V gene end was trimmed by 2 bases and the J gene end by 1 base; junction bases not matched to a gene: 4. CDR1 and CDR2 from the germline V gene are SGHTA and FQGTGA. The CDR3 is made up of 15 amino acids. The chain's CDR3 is CASSLGLAVQETQYF. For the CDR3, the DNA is TGTGCCAGCAGCTTAGGTCTAGCGGTCCAAGAGACCCAGTACTTC.

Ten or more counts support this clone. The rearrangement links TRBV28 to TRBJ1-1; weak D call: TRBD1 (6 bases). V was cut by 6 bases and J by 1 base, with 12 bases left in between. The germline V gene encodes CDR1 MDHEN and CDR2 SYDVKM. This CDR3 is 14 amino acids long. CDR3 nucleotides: TGTGCCAGCAGATCCGGGACAAGGAACACTGAAGCTTTCTTT. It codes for CASRSGTRNTEAFF.

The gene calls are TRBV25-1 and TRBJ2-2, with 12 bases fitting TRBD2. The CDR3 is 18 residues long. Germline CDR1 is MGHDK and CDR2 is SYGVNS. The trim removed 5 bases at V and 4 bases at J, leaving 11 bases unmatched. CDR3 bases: TGTGCCAGCAGTTCTCATCTAGCGGGAGGGCCAGGCACCGGGGAGCTGTTTTTT. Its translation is CASSSHLAGGPGTGELFF.

CDR3 in DNA: TGTGCCAGCACCCCCACTTATGGCTACACCTTC. Its translation is CASTPTYGYTF. The J gene is TRBJ1-2, the V gene TRBV7-2; D call uncertain. V lost 7 bases, J lost 5 bases, and 8 bases lay in between. The CDR3 runs 11 residues. CDR1 and CDR2 (germline): SGHTA, FQGNSA. Drawing the rest from reference TRBV7-2 and TRBJ1-2, the complete variable domain is GAGVSQSPSNKVTEKGKDVELRCDPISGHTALYWYRQSLGQGLEFLIYFQGNSAPDKSGLPSDRFSAERTGGSVSTLTIQRTQQEDSAVYLCASTPTYGYTFGSGTRLTVV.

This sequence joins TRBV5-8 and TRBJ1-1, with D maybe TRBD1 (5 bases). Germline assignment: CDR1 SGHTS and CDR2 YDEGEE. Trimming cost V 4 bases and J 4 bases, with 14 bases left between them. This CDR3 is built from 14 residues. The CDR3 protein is CASSPRVGVTEAFF. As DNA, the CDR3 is TGTGCCAGCAGCCCGAGGGTGGGGGTCACTGAAGCTTTCTTT.

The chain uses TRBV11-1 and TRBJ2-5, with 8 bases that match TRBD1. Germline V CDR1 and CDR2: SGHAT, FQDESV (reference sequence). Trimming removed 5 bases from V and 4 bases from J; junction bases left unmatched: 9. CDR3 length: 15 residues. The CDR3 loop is CASSTGQGRGETQYF. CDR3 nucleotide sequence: TGTGCCAGCAGCACCGGACAGGGTAGAGGAGAGACCCAGTACTTC.

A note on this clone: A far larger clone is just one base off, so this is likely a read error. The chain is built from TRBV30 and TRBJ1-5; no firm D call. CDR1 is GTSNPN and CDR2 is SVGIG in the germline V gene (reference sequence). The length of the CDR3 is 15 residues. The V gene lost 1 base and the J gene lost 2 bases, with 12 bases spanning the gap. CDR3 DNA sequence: TGTGCCTGGAGTGAACCCATATCAGGCAATCAGCCCCAGCATTTT. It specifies CAWSEPISGNQPQHF.

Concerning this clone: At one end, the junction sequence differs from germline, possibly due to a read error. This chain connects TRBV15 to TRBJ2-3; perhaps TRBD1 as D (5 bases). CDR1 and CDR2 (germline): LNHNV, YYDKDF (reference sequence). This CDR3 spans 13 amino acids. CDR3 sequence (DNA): TGTGCCACCAGCAGGGACCAGGCGGACATAGTAGATTTT. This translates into CATSRDQADIVDF.

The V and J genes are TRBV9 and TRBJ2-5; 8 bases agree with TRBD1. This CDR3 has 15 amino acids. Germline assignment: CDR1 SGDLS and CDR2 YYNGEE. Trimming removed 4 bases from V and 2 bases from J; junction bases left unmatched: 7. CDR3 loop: CASSIGTGPQETQYF. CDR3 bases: TGTGCCAGCAGCATTGGGACAGGCCCGCAAGAGACCCAGTACTTC.

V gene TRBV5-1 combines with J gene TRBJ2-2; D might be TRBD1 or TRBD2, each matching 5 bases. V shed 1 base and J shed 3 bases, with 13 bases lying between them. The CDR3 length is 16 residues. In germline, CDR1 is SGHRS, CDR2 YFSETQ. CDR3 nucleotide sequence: TGCGCCAGCAGCTTGTTAGGGTTGGGGGACACCGGGGAGCTGTTTTTT. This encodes CASSLLGLGDTGELFF.

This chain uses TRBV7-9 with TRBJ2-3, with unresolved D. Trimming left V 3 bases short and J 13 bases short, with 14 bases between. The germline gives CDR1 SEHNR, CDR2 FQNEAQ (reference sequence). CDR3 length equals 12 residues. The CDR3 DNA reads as TGTGCCAGCAGCTTTACGACGGCCTTGAAGTATTTT. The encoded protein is CASSFTTALKYF.